The next 18 T cell receptor beta chains were all read from a single sample in a study of T cell changes during pregnancy in multiple sclerosis. Profiling relied on immunoSEQ multiplex PCR, and the TCRdb table lists in-frame clones only, not all of them. The data hold tens of thousands of clones, with approximately 90% observed a single time. The input for sequencing was CD4+ T cells from peripheral blood mononuclear cells, taken in the third trimester of pregnancy. The receptors were gathered from a female donor with multiple sclerosis, enrolled in a pregnancy study.

V gene TRBV5-5 combines with J gene TRBJ1-4; D is ambiguous. The CDR3 contains 13 residues. V lost 2 bases and J lost 7, with 9 bases in between. Germline V gene sequence: CDR1 SGHKS, CDR2 YYEKEE (reference sequence). The CDR3 sequence: CASSFGSGEKLFF. As DNA, the CDR3 is TGTGCCAGCAGCTTTGGTTCGGGTGAAAAACTGTTTTTT.

The J gene is TRBJ1-4, the V gene TRBV15; D is unclear. The CDR3 consists of 14 residues. Trimming removed 6 bases from V and 0 bases from J, with 8 bases in between. Per germline, CDR1 LNHNV and CDR2 YYDKDF (reference sequence). CDR3 protein: CATRVLATNEKLFF. The CDR3 nucleotides are TGTGCCACCAGAGTGTTAGCAACTAATGAAAAACTGTTTTTT.

The genes are TRBV9 and TRBJ1-4; D remains ambiguous. This CDR3 spans 13 amino acids. Trimming removed 1 base from V and 8 bases from J, with 9 bases in between. Germline values: CDR1 SGDLS, CDR2 YYNGEE. The CDR3 nucleotides are TGTGCCAGCAGCGTACAGACGGGAGAAAAACTGTTTTTT. It specifies CASSVQTGEKLFF.

The count of this clone is one. The rearrangement uses TRBV19 and TRBJ2-3; 10 bases are a match to TRBD1. V lost 8 bases and J lost 8; bases outside the gene matches: 10. The CDR3 has 14 residues. The V gene's germline CDR1 is LNHDA and CDR2 SQIVND (reference sequence). CDR3 sequence: CASSETGGGSTQYF. The CDR3 bases are TGTGCCAGTTCAGAGACAGGGGGCGGCAGTACGCAGTATTTT.

This chain links TRBV6-5 with TRBJ1-2; 9 nucleotides agree with TRBD1. The CDR3 contains 13 residues. After removal of 6 bases from V and 6 bases from J, the junction contained 5 bases not matched to a gene. Germline assignment: CDR1 MNHEY and CDR2 SVGAGI. CDR3 region: CASRWDRANGYTF. CDR3 coding DNA: TGTGCCAGCAGGTGGGACAGGGCGAATGGCTACACCTTC.

The rearrangement links TRBV4-3 to TRBJ2-3; tentatively, D is TRBD1 (5 bases). Between the trimmed V and J ends, which lost 3 bases and 0 bases, there was a span of 13 bases. The CDR3 is 16 residues long. From germline, CDR1 is LGHNA and CDR2 YSLEER. The CDR3 region is CASSQSIGASTDTQYF. CDR3 in DNA: TGCGCCAGCAGCCAGAGTATAGGGGCCAGCACAGATACGCAGTATTTT.

This rearrangement joins TRBV4-1 to TRBJ2-7; the D gene is possibly TRBD1 (5 bases). The CDR3 is 14 residues long. V shed 1 base and J shed 2 bases, with 9 bases lying between them. Germline V lookup: CDR1 MGHRA, CDR2 YSYEKL. The CDR3 DNA follows: TGCGCCAGCAGCCAAGTACAGGCCCCCTACGAGCAGTACTTC. Residues: CASSQVQAPYEQYF.

This chain connects TRBV15 to TRBJ2-1; 10 bases fit TRBD2. Trimming took 0 bases from V and 6 from J; bases not matched to a gene: 8. Germline loops: CDR1 LNHNV, CDR2 YYDKDF (reference sequence). The CDR3 loop spans 17 amino acids. CDR3 amino acids: CATSRDRAGGSSNEQFF. CDR3 nucleotides: TGTGCCACCAGCAGAGATCGAGCGGGGGGGTCGTCCAATGAGCAGTTCTTC.

Note on this clone: This same CDR3 is encoded by further DNA sequences in the sample. V and J are TRBV4-2 and TRBJ1-6; 7 bases map to TRBD1. Trimming at V came to 0 bases and at J to 7 bases, leaving 6 bases not matched to a gene. The CDR3 runs to 16 residues. Germline loops: CDR1 LGHNA, CDR2 YNFKEQ. This chain's CDR3 is CASSQDRQGGNSPLHF. The DNA of the CDR3 is TGTGCCAGCAGCCAAGATAGGCAGGGGGGAAATTCACCCCTCCACTTT.

The chain uses TRBV7-9 and TRBJ1-2, with TRBD1 matching 8 bases. Trimming cost V 5 bases and J 8 bases; bases outside gene matches: 7. Germline CDR1 reads SEHNR; CDR2 reads FQNEAQ (reference sequence). The CDR3 has 13 amino acids. DNA of the CDR3: TGTGCCAGCAGCCCGCAGGGGGCTGGGGGCTACACCTTC. Its protein is CASSPQGAGGYTF.

This clone was observed a handful of times. The gene calls are TRBV5-4 and TRBJ2-2; possible D gene TRBD2, 5 bases. Trimming pared 4 bases from V and 0 bases from J, leaving 13 bases between. The CDR3 has 16 amino acids. Germline CDR1 and CDR2: SGHNT and YYREEE (reference sequence). The CDR3 loop is CASSPGVGANTGELFF. CDR3 coding DNA: TGTGCCAGCAGCCCCGGGGTAGGCGCGAACACCGGGGAGCTGTTTTTT.

The chain couples TRBV5-4 to TRBJ2-1; D is unclear. CDR1 is SGHNT, CDR2 YYREEE, per germline (reference sequence). Trimming removed 4 bases from V and 5 bases from J, with 16 bases in between. The CDR3 consists of 15 residues. Here the CDR3 DNA reads TGTGCCAGCAGCCAACGCCGGGTCTTTGACAATGAGCAGTTCTTC. Encoded protein: CASSQRRVFDNEQFF. Combining the CDR3 with reference TRBV5-4 and TRBJ2-1 gives the whole variable domain ETGVTQSPTHLIKTRGQQVTLRCSSQSGHNTVSWYQQALGQGPQFIFQYYREEENGRGNFPPRFSGLQFPNYSSELNVNALELDDSALYLCASSQRRVFDNEQFFGPGTRLTVL.

V is TRBV7-3 and J is TRBJ1-1, with 7 bases identical to TRBD1. The germline V gene has CDR1 SGHTA and CDR2 FQGTGA. The CDR3 has 12 amino acids. V dropped 5 bases and J dropped 10; count of bases not matched to a gene: 7. The CDR3 DNA reads TGTGCCAGCAGCCCAACAGGGGAAGTAGCTTTCTTT. Protein: CASSPTGEVAFF.

This clone came up a few times. The chain has TRBV2 and TRBJ2-2; D may be TRBD1 (5 bases). V lost 2 bases to trimming and J lost 6 bases, with 10 bases between them. Germline values: CDR1 SNHLY, CDR2 FYNNEI. CDR3 size: 14 residues. This CDR3 reads CASSEQGRAGELFF. As DNA, the CDR3 is TGTGCCAGCAGTGAACAGGGCAGGGCCGGGGAGCTGTTTTTT.

V usage is TRBV5-1 and J usage is TRBJ1-2; the match to TRBD1 covers 10 bases. CDR1 SGHRS and CDR2 YFSETQ come from the germline V gene. The ends lost 3 bases at V and 3 bases at J; junction bases unmatched: 32. The CDR3 totals 24 residues. The CDR3 DNA is TGCGCCAGCAGCTCACGACGACCCCTGGGACAGGGGCACTCCGAGGGGGCTTTCTACTATGGCTACACCTTC. This encodes CASSSRRPLGQGHSEGAFYYGYTF.

The chain is built from TRBV10-1 and TRBJ1-1, with D perhaps matching TRBD1 (5 bases). V was trimmed by 3 bases and J by 2 bases, leaving 7 bases between them. The germline CDR1 and CDR2 sequences are WNHNN and SYGVQD (reference sequence). The CDR3 runs 13 residues. CDR3 coding DNA: TGCGCCAGCAGTGAACAGGCCAACACTGAAGCTTTCTTT. Its translation is CASSEQANTEAFF.

The rearrangement joins TRBV18 to TRBJ2-3; 9 bases fit TRBD2. The CDR3 spans 16 residues. Germline CDR1 reads KGHSH; CDR2 reads LQKENI. With V trimmed by 4 bases and J by 1 base, 6 bases remained unmatched. The CDR3 nucleotides are TGTGCCAGCTCACGCATAGCGGGGGTAGGCACAGATACGCAGTATTTT. It specifies CASSRIAGVGTDTQYF.

The rearrangement uses TRBV7-2 and TRBJ2-5; TRBD2 might be the D (5 bases). The CDR3 loop spans 13 amino acids. V lost 4 bases and J 5 bases, leaving 11 bases between the germline ends. Germline V gene sequence: CDR1 SGHTA, CDR2 FQGNSA. CDR3 in DNA: TGTGCCAGCAGCTCGCATAGCGTCGAGACCCAGTACTTC. Its protein is CASSSHSVETQYF.